The 25 T cell receptor beta chains below were found in one sample sequenced in a study of T cell repertoires in cytomegalovirus infection. TCRdb called the reads again in MiXCR, with one record for every CDR3 protein. Here the sample spans about 300,000 distinct CDR3 sequences, roughly 23% being singletons. The sample comprised PBMCs. The receptors here all came from a human donor in good health (CMV status not recorded). Some clones in this sample may be carry-over from other donors' samples.

The sample holds many counts of this clonotype. The V and J genes are TRBV28 and TRBJ1-2; 9 bases are a match to TRBD1. Per germline, CDR1 MDHEN and CDR2 SYDVKM. The CDR3 covers 15 residues. Trimming at V came to 5 bases and at J to 0 bases, leaving 4 bases not matched to a gene. The CDR3 DNA reads TGTGCCAGCAGTCAACAGGGGGCAGCTAACTATGGCTACACCTTC. This codes for CASSQQGAANYGYTF.

This rearrangement joins TRBV11-1 to TRBJ1-1; possibly TRBD1 for D (5 bases). Trimming left V 3 bases short and J 0 bases short, with 11 bases between. The CDR3 loop spans 15 amino acids. Looked up from germline, CDR1 is SGHAT and CDR2 is FQDESV (reference sequence). The CDR3 region is CASSLGGSMNTEAFF. The CDR3 DNA follows: TGTGCCAGCAGCTTGGGGGGGAGCATGAACACTGAAGCTTTCTTT.

Only a few counts were recorded for this clonotype. The chain carries TRBV5-6 and TRBJ2-1; possible D gene TRBD2, 6 bases. This CDR3 has 12 amino acids. V was trimmed by 5 bases and J by 6 bases, leaving 9 bases between them. Germline V lookup: CDR1 SGHDT, CDR2 YYEEEE. The CDR3 nucleotides read TGTGCCAGCAGTCGGGACTCCAATGAGCAGTTCTTC. Translated: CASSRDSNEQFF.

V is TRBV29-1 and J is TRBJ1-2; a weak D match, TRBD1 (5 bases). Germline V gene data show CDR1 as SQVTM and CDR2 as ANQGSEA. V was pared by 4 bases and J by 12 bases, with 24 bases between. There are 14 residues in the CDR3. The CDR3 DNA reads as TGCAGCGTTGGGGGGATAGTGGACACGGAGGACCACACCTTC. Amino acid sequence: CSVGGIVDTEDHTF.

In this sample, this clonotype turned up a few times. The chain couples TRBV29-1 to TRBJ1-1; D is possibly TRBD1 (6 bases). V lost 7 bases to trimming and J lost 1 base, with 10 bases between them. The CDR3 loop spans 12 amino acids. In germline, CDR1 is SQVTM, CDR2 ANQGSEA. The chain's CDR3 is CSGGHGNTEAFF. In DNA, the CDR3 is TGCAGCGGGGGACACGGGAACACTGAAGCTTTCTTT.

This clonotype was detected only a few times. V is TRBV6-4 and J is TRBJ2-2; 7 nucleotides match TRBD2. This CDR3 spans 15 amino acids. Germline loops: CDR1 MRHNA, CDR2 SNTAGT. The V gene end was trimmed by 6 bases and the J gene end by 1 base; junction bases not matched to a gene: 5. The CDR3 DNA reads as TGTGCCAGCAGAAAAGAGCGGGGGAACACCGGGGAGCTGTTTTTT. Translation: CASRKERGNTGELFF.

This clonotype was counted between two and nine times. The J gene is TRBJ2-7, the V gene TRBV19, with D possibly matching TRBD1 (6 bases). Germline V gene data show CDR1 as LNHDA and CDR2 as SQIVND (reference sequence). CDR3 length equals 13 residues. V was trimmed by 5 bases and J by 3 bases, leaving 11 bases between them. DNA of the CDR3: TGTGCCAGTAGTGGTCTACAGGGCTACGAGCAGTACTTC. This sequence encodes CASSGLQGYEQYF.

The J gene is TRBJ2-1, the V gene TRBV20-1; no firm D call. The CDR3 loop spans 13 amino acids. Trimming removed 5 bases at V and 4 bases at J, with 12 bases between. Germline V CDR1 and CDR2: DFQATT, SNEGSKA (reference sequence). CDR3 DNA: TGCAGTGCTGGCGCAAGTTTTTACAATGAGCAGTTCTTC. Its translation: CSAGASFYNEQFF.

This clonotype was seen repeatedly, ten times or more. In DNA form, the CDR3 reads TGTGCCAGCAGCTTCGGGGGGCGTGCTCAGCCCCAGCATTTT. This encodes CASSFGGRAQPQHF. The V gene is TRBV7-9, the J gene TRBJ1-5; D is perhaps TRBD1 (6 bases). Germline V gene data show CDR1 as SEHNR and CDR2 as FQNEAQ (reference sequence). This CDR3 spans 14 amino acids. V lost 3 bases and J 6 bases, leaving 12 bases between the germline ends.

This clonotype occurred many times. The chain combines TRBV27 with TRBJ1-5, with no clear D. Germline-derived CDR1 and CDR2 are MNHEY and SMNVEV (reference sequence). Trimming removed 0 bases from V and 4 bases from J, with 4 bases in between. The CDR3 spans 13 residues. The CDR3 sequence is CASSLSTNQPQHF. CDR3 bases: TGTGCCAGCAGTTTATCAACTAATCAGCCCCAGCATTTT.

This clonotype was picked up many times. The junction shows a germline mismatch at one end, possibly a read error. This rearrangement joins TRBV7-2 to TRBJ1-6, with D unresolved. This CDR3 has 11 amino acids. CDR1 and CDR2 (germline): SGHTA, FQGNSA. The CDR3 region has the DNA TGTGCCAGCAGCTTAGAGACTAGACTGTACTTT. It encodes CASSLETRLYF. Looking up the rest from reference TRBV7-2 and TRBJ1-6 gives the full variable domain: GAGVSQSPSNKVTEKGKDVELRCDPISGHTALYWYRQSLGQGLEFLIYFQGNSAPDKSGLPSDRFSAERTGGSVSTLTIQRTQQEDSAVYLCASSLETRLYFGNGTRLTVT.

This chain joins TRBV29-1 and TRBJ2-7, with a possible D match to TRBD1 (5 bases). This CDR3 spans 12 amino acids. CDR1 and CDR2 from the germline V gene are SQVTM and ANQGSEA. Trimming left V 6 bases short and J 6 bases short, with 15 bases between. Here the CDR3 DNA reads TGCAGCGTGGGGCACTACAGTGGCGAGCAGTACTTC. Translation: CSVGHYSGEQYF.

This clonotype appeared once. The V call is TRBV2, the J call TRBJ1-1, with D hard to call. The CDR3 is made up of 14 amino acids. Trimming took off 3 bases at V and 0 bases at J, with 8 bases between the two ends. CDR1 and CDR2 from the germline V gene are SNHLY and FYNNEI. CDR3 residues: CASSEMGMNTEAFF. In DNA form, the CDR3 reads TGTGCCAGCAGTGAGATGGGAATGAACACTGAAGCTTTCTTT.

The chain couples TRBV7-2 to TRBJ2-2; D perhaps matches TRBD1 (6 bases). CDR3 length equals 18 residues. The V end lost 2 bases, the J end lost 2 bases, and 18 bases lay between the germline ends. Looked up from germline, CDR1 is SGHTA and CDR2 is FQGNSA. The CDR3 region is CASSLRPRGRFNTGELFF. CDR3 nucleotides: TGTGCCAGCAGCTTAAGGCCCAGGGGCCGATTTAACACCGGGGAGCTGTTTTTT.

The chain carries TRBV7-1 and TRBJ1-4; D possibly corresponds to TRBD1 (5 bases). TRBV7-1 is identified as an open reading frame with a role that is uncertain. The CDR3 covers 14 residues. Deletions cut 5 bases from V and 7 bases from J, with 14 bases between. The CDR3 spells CASSDRGGIEKLFF. CDR3 coding DNA: TGTGCCAGCAGCGACCGCGGGGGGATTGAAAAACTGTTTTTT.

J is TRBJ1-5 and V is TRBV28; the D is unclear. CDR1 and CDR2 from the germline V gene are MDHEN and SYDVKM. V shed 11 bases and J shed 4 bases, with 12 bases lying between them. The CDR3 is 12 amino acids. The CDR3 protein is CAASGVNQPQHF. The CDR3 DNA reads as TGTGCCGCCAGCGGGGTGAATCAGCCCCAGCATTTT.

This clonotype was counted a few times. The V call is TRBV28, the J call TRBJ1-1; D remains unclear. Germline values: CDR1 MDHEN, CDR2 SYDVKM. CDR3 size: 14 residues. V dropped 5 bases and J dropped 0 bases, with 10 bases sitting between them. The CDR3: CASSQTQVNTEAFF. In DNA form, the CDR3 reads TGTGCCAGCAGTCAAACCCAAGTGAACACTGAAGCTTTCTTT.

The chain uses TRBV5-6 and TRBJ2-7, with D possibly matching TRBD2 (6 bases). The V end was cut by 4 bases, the J end by 2 bases, with 13 bases between. In germline, CDR1 is SGHDT, CDR2 YYEEEE. The CDR3 has 14 amino acids. CDR3 coding DNA: TGTGCCAGCAGCCCACTAGGGACTCCCTACGAGCAGTACTTC. Residues: CASSPLGTPYEQYF.

The gene calls are TRBV19 and TRBJ1-5, with 8 bases lining up with TRBD1. The germline V gene encodes CDR1 LNHDA and CDR2 SQIVND (reference sequence). V lost 5 bases and J lost 2; bases outside the gene matches: 8. The CDR3 totals 16 residues. CDR3 in DNA: TGTGCCAGTAGTCCCAAAGACAGGGGTGGCAATCAGCCCCAGCATTTT. Encoded protein: CASSPKDRGGNQPQHF.

This clonotype has more than one count but fewer than ten. The rearrangement links TRBV27 to TRBJ2-6, with D maybe TRBD1 (6 bases). The germline V gene encodes CDR1 MNHEY and CDR2 SMNVEV (reference sequence). V lost 6 bases to trimming and J lost 0 bases, with 9 bases between them. The CDR3 length is 15 residues. In nucleotides, the CDR3 is TGTGCCAGCAGCACAGGGACCTCTGGGGCCAACGTCCTGACTTTC. Amino acid sequence: CASSTGTSGANVLTF.

This clonotype was detected many times. The chain joins TRBV11-2 to TRBJ2-7; D is tentatively TRBD1 or TRBD2 (6 bases each). Germline CDR1 and CDR2: SGHAT and FQNNGV. The CDR3 totals 13 residues. Trimming removed 1 base at V and 7 bases at J, with 11 bases between. The CDR3 nucleotides are TGTGCCAGCAGCTTAGCGGGGGCGCGTGAGCAGTACTTC. It translates to CASSLAGAREQYF.

The chain carries TRBV7-2 and TRBJ2-5, with D perhaps matching TRBD1 (6 bases). V was trimmed by 2 bases and J by 3 bases, leaving 7 bases between them. Per the germline V gene, CDR1 is SGHTA and CDR2 is FQGNSA. The CDR3 has 13 amino acids. The DNA for the CDR3 is TGTGCCAGCAGCTTAAGGACAGAAGAGACCCAGTACTTC. Its translation: CASSLRTEETQYF.

At least ten counts were recorded for this clonotype. The genes are TRBV7-2 and TRBJ1-2, with 8 bases identical to TRBD1. The V gene end was trimmed by 5 bases and the J gene end by 1 base; junction bases not matched to a gene: 6. This CDR3 is built from 15 residues. Looked up from germline, CDR1 is SGHTA and CDR2 is FQGNSA. For the CDR3, the DNA is TGTGCCAGCAGCGTCGGACAGGGCCTTAACTATGGCTACACCTTC. This codes for CASSVGQGLNYGYTF.

This clonotype was counted once. The chain employs TRBV28 and TRBJ1-6; 9 nucleotides match TRBD1. The CDR3 runs to 13 residues. Germline CDR1 MDHEN, CDR2 SYDVKM. For the CDR3, the DNA is TGTGCTCTACGAGGACAGGGGAATTCACCCCTCCACTTT. Amino acids: CALRGQGNSPLHF.

This clonotype appeared many times. The chain couples TRBV12-3 or TRBV12-4 to TRBJ1-1; no definite D call. V lost 2 bases and J lost 1, with 8 bases in between. The CDR3 loop spans 14 amino acids. The CDR3 bases are TGTGCCAGCAGTTTACGAGGGAAGAACACTGAAGCTTTCTTT. Translated: CASSLRGKNTEAFF.